This TCR beta chain stems from a study of OX40 agonist ivuxolimab in advanced cancers. Looking at the study overall: Recorded diagnoses for dose-escalation patients were hepatocellular carcinoma, melanoma, renal cell or head and neck cancer.

The CDR3 sequence is 14 residues long. Germline loops: CDR1 MDHEN, CDR2 SYDVKM. V lost 6 bases and J lost 7, with 18 bases in between. Data came from immunoSEQ multiplex PCR; TCRdb stores just in-frame clones and leaves some out. The sample has under 15,000 clones, about 80% seen once. The sequencing here drew on CD4+ or CD8+ T cells sorted from blood, taken in a trial of the OX40 agonist ivuxolimab. This sequence originates from an adult with an advanced solid tumor such as melanoma, head and neck, liver or kidney cancer. The rearrangement joins TRBV28 to TRBJ2-5; D is uncertain. The CDR3 region has the DNA TGTGCCAGCAGCTCCGGCGAGTCCCCAGGGACCCAGTACTTC. Protein: CASSSGESPGTQYF.